What follows are 2 T cell receptor beta chains derived from one specimen sequenced in a study of blood T cell repertoires in COVID-19 (TCRdb year 2020). The library was obtained by the immunoSEQ multiplex PCR assay. Here the immuneACCESS table is served through TCRdb, limited to in-frame sequences with V and J called. Missing clones are a known gap in these copies; in checked studies unresolved V genes cover under half, and the rest lacks a known reason. For this sample there are roughly 250,000 clones; 85% to 90% appear just once. The ten top clones hold roughly 3.9% of the sample. The sample taken for sequencing was peripheral blood. The receptors derive from a woman in her forties with acute or convalescent COVID-19.

V gene TRBV2 combines with J gene TRBJ2-3, with D tentatively TRBD1 (5 bases). Trimming took off 4 bases at V and 1 base at J, with 12 bases between the two ends. The CDR3 covers 15 residues. The germline V gene encodes CDR1 SNHLY and CDR2 FYNNEI. The CDR3 nucleotides read TGTGCCAGCAGTGGGACAACCCTGGGCACAGATACGCAGTATTTT. Protein: CASSGTTLGTDTQYF.

The chain employs TRBV6-5 and TRBJ2-7, with 10 bases matching TRBD2. V lost 5 bases and J lost 1; bases outside the gene matches: 2. The CDR3 runs to 14 residues. Per the germline V gene, CDR1 is MNHEY and CDR2 is SVGAGI. The CDR3 region is CASSLAGVSYEQYV. The CDR3 DNA is TGTGCCAGCAGTCTAGCGGGGGTGTCCTACGAGCAGTACGTC.